A selection of T cell receptor beta chains follows, all from one sample in a study of spatial heterogeneity in lung cancer. TCRdb reprocessed the 5' RACE reads with MiXCR, giving one entry per CDR3 protein. The repertoire has 4,000 to 5,000 distinct CDR3 sequences, 6% of them found once; the top ten carry approximately 21%. Sample: lung tumor tissue, taken at surgery. The receptors derive from a male donor with early-stage non-small cell lung cancer. Both conserved end residues are part of each CDR3. The D gene is left open where the match is weak. For some rows the clone size is stated as once, few or many, or as a class when expanded; others skip it.

clone size: medium-sized; J gene: TRBJ2-1; D gene: TRBD2; V gene: TRBV5-1; CDR3 DNA: TGCGCCAGTGTAGCGGGGACTACCCGGAATGAGCAGTTCTTC; CDR3 protein: CASVAGTTRNEQFF
clone size: medium-sized; J gene: TRBJ2-7; D gene: TRBD1; V gene: TRBV6-5; CDR3 DNA: TGTGCCAGCAGTTCCACGGACAGGGGGGTCGAGCAGTACTTC; CDR3 protein: CASSSTDRGVEQYF
clone size: medium-sized; J gene: TRBJ1-5; D gene: .; V gene: TRBV20-1; CDR3 DNA: TGCAGTGCCCTCATCCCGGGGGGCAATCAGCCCCAGCATTTT; CDR3 protein: CSALIPGGNQPQHF
clone size: many; J gene: TRBJ2-6; D gene: .; V gene: TRBV7-9; CDR3 DNA: TGTGCCAGCAGCTACAGGTCTGGGGCCAACGTCCTGACTTTC; CDR3 protein: CASSYRSGANVLTF
clone size: medium-sized; J gene: TRBJ2-5; D gene: .; V gene: TRBV6-5; CDR3 DNA: TGTGCCAGCAGTACGGGTGGGACCCAGTACTTC; CDR3 protein: CASSTGGTQYF
clone size: many; J gene: TRBJ1-4; D gene: .; V gene: TRBV6-5; CDR3 DNA: TGTGCCAGCAGTACCACGACCGGCCCAACTAATGAAAAACTGTTTTTT; CDR3 protein: CASSTTTGPTNEKLFF
clone size: .; J gene: TRBJ2-3; D gene: TRBD2; V gene: TRBV15; CDR3 DNA: TGTGCCACCAGCAGATTGGGGGGGTACACAGATACGCAGTATTTT; CDR3 protein: CATSRLGGYTDTQYF
clone size: medium-sized; J gene: TRBJ2-4; D gene: TRBD1; V gene: TRBV20-1; CDR3 DNA: TGCAGTGCCCTACAGGGGCGGCGGGACATTCAGTACTTC; CDR3 protein: CSALQGRRDIQYF
clone size: medium-sized; J gene: TRBJ2-5; D gene: TRBD2; V gene: TRBV11-2; CDR3 DNA: TGTGCCAGCAGCTTAGCCCCACCGCTGACTCTAGCGGGAGGCCTCCAAGAGACCCAGTACTTC; CDR3 protein: CASSLAPPLTLAGGLQETQYF
clone size: medium-sized; J gene: TRBJ2-3; D gene: TRBD1; V gene: TRBV6-1; CDR3 DNA: TGTGCCAGCAGTGAAGCGCGGACAGGGGCCCCTCCACAGCACAGAGATACGCAGTATTTT; CDR3 protein: CASSEARTGAPPQHRDTQYF
clone size: few; J gene: TRBJ1-2; D gene: .; V gene: TRBV12-2; CDR3 DNA: TGTGCAAGTCGCCCACGGGGACAGGTTAATGGCTACACCTTC; CDR3 protein: CASRPRGQVNGYTF
clone size: few; J gene: TRBJ2-3; D gene: TRBD2; V gene: TRBV7-9; CDR3 DNA: TGTGCCAGCAGCTCGGGCAGCGGGGGGCGCAGAGATACGCAGTATTTT; CDR3 protein: CASSSGSGGRRDTQYF
clone size: many; J gene: TRBJ2-1; D gene: TRBD2; V gene: TRBV7-2; CDR3 DNA: TGTGCCAGCAGCTCCCCTCGGACTAGCGGGAGAGGCTCCTACAATGAGCAGTTCTTC; CDR3 protein: CASSSPRTSGRGSYNEQFF
clone size: medium-sized; J gene: TRBJ1-1; D gene: .; V gene: TRBV7-8; CDR3 DNA: TGTGCCAGCAGCTTCAAATCAGACACTGAAGCTTTCTTT; CDR3 protein: CASSFKSDTEAFF
clone size: many; J gene: TRBJ2-1; D gene: TRBD2; V gene: TRBV12-3/TRBV12-4; CDR3 DNA: TGTGCCAGCAGTTTAGCGGCTGGCGGGGGGCGATCTGAGCAGTTCTTC; CDR3 protein: CASSLAAGGGRSEQFF
clone size: many; J gene: TRBJ1-5; D gene: .; V gene: TRBV3-1; CDR3 DNA: TGTGCCAGCAGCAGGGAGTGGAATCAGCCCCAGCATTTT; CDR3 protein: CASSREWNQPQHF
clone size: medium-sized; J gene: TRBJ1-1; D gene: .; V gene: TRBV4-2; CDR3 DNA: TGTGCCAGCAGCCACCGGGCCCTGAACACTGAAGCTTTCTTT; CDR3 protein: CASSHRALNTEAFF
clone size: medium-sized; J gene: TRBJ2-3; D gene: .; V gene: TRBV3-1; CDR3 DNA: TGTGCCAGCAGCCAAGGTGGCACAGATACGCAGTATTTT; CDR3 protein: CASSQGGTDTQYF
clone size: medium-sized; J gene: TRBJ2-1; D gene: TRBD1; V gene: TRBV7-2; CDR3 DNA: TGTGCCAGCACCCCCGGGACAGGGGGACGGGGTGAGCAGTTCTTC; CDR3 protein: CASTPGTGGRGEQFF
clone size: many; J gene: TRBJ2-5; D gene: TRBD1; V gene: TRBV6-5; CDR3 DNA: TGTGCCAGCAGTCACAGGGGAGAGACCCAGTACTTC; CDR3 protein: CASSHRGETQYF
clone size: medium-sized; J gene: TRBJ2-1; D gene: TRBD2; V gene: TRBV7-2; CDR3 DNA: TGTGCCAGCAGCCAACTAGCGGGGGGGGCGGCTGAGCAGTTCTTC; CDR3 protein: CASSQLAGGAAEQFF
clone size: many; J gene: TRBJ1-6; D gene: .; V gene: TRBV27; CDR3 DNA: TGTGCCAGCAGTTTTACAGGGACCTATTCACCCCTCCACTTT; CDR3 protein: CASSFTGTYSPLHF
clone size: many; J gene: TRBJ1-2; D gene: .; V gene: TRBV29-1; CDR3 DNA: TGCAGCGTCGTAAAGGACTATGGCTACACCTTC; CDR3 protein: CSVVKDYGYTF
clone size: .; J gene: TRBJ2-1; D gene: TRBD1; V gene: TRBV29-1; CDR3 DNA: TGCAGCGTTGTAAAGGGGGCAGCGGTTAGCTCCTACAATGAGCAGTTCTTC; CDR3 protein: CSVVKGAAVSSYNEQFF
clone size: .; J gene: TRBJ2-1; D gene: TRBD2; V gene: TRBV9; CDR3 DNA: TGTGCCAGCAGCGTAGCTCCGACTAGCGGCTTCAATGAGCAGTTCTTC; CDR3 protein: CASSVAPTSGFNEQFF
clone size: medium-sized; J gene: TRBJ2-3; D gene: .; V gene: TRBV7-2; CDR3 DNA: TGTGCCAGCAGCTTAGATGTGCAGGTGGATACGCAGTATTTT; CDR3 protein: CASSLDVQVDTQYF
clone size: many; J gene: TRBJ2-2; D gene: .; V gene: TRBV29-1; CDR3 DNA: TGCAGCGTTATTAGGGGAGCAGGATCGAACACCGGGGAGCTGTTTTTT; CDR3 protein: CSVIRGAGSNTGELFF
clone size: medium-sized; J gene: TRBJ1-1; D gene: .; V gene: TRBV18; CDR3 DNA: TGTGCCAGCTCACTGGGTTCAGGGACTGAAGCTTTCTTT; CDR3 protein: CASSLGSGTEAFF
clone size: many; J gene: TRBJ2-7; D gene: .; V gene: TRBV27; CDR3 DNA: TGTGCCAGCAGCCCTAACAGGGCCGAGCAGTACTTC; CDR3 protein: CASSPNRAEQYF
clone size: few; J gene: TRBJ2-1; D gene: .; V gene: TRBV10-2; CDR3 DNA: TGCGCCAGCAGTGAGTCTGGGGAGGATGAGCAGTTCTTC; CDR3 protein: CASSESGEDEQFF
clone size: medium-sized; J gene: TRBJ2-3; D gene: .; V gene: TRBV5-1; CDR3 DNA: TGCGCCAGCAGCTTGGGCCCGAGCACAGATACGCAGTATTTT; CDR3 protein: CASSLGPSTDTQYF
clone size: medium-sized; J gene: TRBJ1-4; D gene: .; V gene: TRBV14; CDR3 DNA: TGTGCCAGCGCTTCGGGACCGCGGGATGAAAAACTGTTTTTT; CDR3 protein: CASASGPRDEKLFF
clone size: medium-sized; J gene: TRBJ1-1; D gene: .; V gene: TRBV6-5; CDR3 DNA: TGTGCCAGCAATATACAGGAGGCCACTGAAGCTTTCTTT; CDR3 protein: CASNIQEATEAFF
clone size: medium-sized; J gene: TRBJ2-1; D gene: TRBD1; V gene: TRBV5-1; CDR3 DNA: TGCGCCAGCAGCTCGGGACAGGGAAGCACCTACAATGAGCAGTTCTTC; CDR3 protein: CASSSGQGSTYNEQFF
clone size: medium-sized; J gene: TRBJ2-7; D gene: .; V gene: TRBV30; CDR3 DNA: TGTGCCTGGAGTGCCGGCATCCCGACAGGCGCCTACGAGCAGTACTTC; CDR3 protein: CAWSAGIPTGAYEQYF
clone size: medium-sized; J gene: TRBJ1-1; D gene: TRBD1; V gene: TRBV28; CDR3 DNA: TGTGCCAGCAGTTCTCACCCGACAGGGGCTGAAGCTTTCTTT; CDR3 protein: CASSSHPTGAEAFF
clone size: medium-sized; J gene: TRBJ2-5; D gene: .; V gene: TRBV5-1; CDR3 DNA: TGCGCCAGCAGGTCAAGGTCCCTGCAAGAGACCCAGTACTTC; CDR3 protein: CASRSRSLQETQYF
clone size: medium-sized; J gene: TRBJ1-1; D gene: .; V gene: TRBV15; CDR3 DNA: TGTGCCACCAGCATGAGGGACACTGAAGCTTTCTTT; CDR3 protein: CATSMRDTEAFF
clone size: medium-sized; J gene: TRBJ2-1; D gene: TRBD2; V gene: TRBV20-1; CDR3 DNA: TGCAGTGCACCTATACTAGCGGGCTCCTACAATGAGCAGTTCTTC; CDR3 protein: CSAPILAGSYNEQFF
clone size: medium-sized; J gene: TRBJ2-7; D gene: .; V gene: TRBV30; CDR3 DNA: TGTGCCTGGAGCGCCGGGCTCTCCTACGAGCAGTACTTC; CDR3 protein: CAWSAGLSYEQYF
clone size: medium-sized; J gene: TRBJ2-2; D gene: TRBD1; V gene: TRBV7-2; CDR3 DNA: TGTGCCAGCAGCACAGCCGGGACAGCGAACACCGGGGAGCTGTTTTTT; CDR3 protein: CASSTAGTANTGELFF
clone size: many; J gene: TRBJ1-5; D gene: .; V gene: TRBV7-2; CDR3 DNA: TGTGCCAGCAGTCAAGGACCCAATCAGCCCCAGCATTTT; CDR3 protein: CASSQGPNQPQHF
clone size: medium-sized; J gene: TRBJ2-6; D gene: TRBD1; V gene: TRBV6-1; CDR3 DNA: TGTGCCAGCAGTGAAGACAGGGGACCTGGGGCCAACGTCCTGACTTTC; CDR3 protein: CASSEDRGPGANVLTF
clone size: medium-sized; J gene: TRBJ1-1; D gene: .; V gene: TRBV6-1; CDR3 DNA: TGTGCCAGCAGTGAACTGGGAATGCGTTCCATGAACACTGAAGCTTTCTTT; CDR3 protein: CASSELGMRSMNTEAFF